This T cell receptor beta chain was captured by sequencing in a study of blood T cell repertoires in COVID-19. A single count supports this clone. The assay was immunoSEQ multiplex PCR, and TCRdb's table has in-frame clones only and misses some. Of roughly 190,000 clones listed, 70% to 85% are singletons. The clonotype was recovered from a woman aged 55-75 years with acute COVID-19. The sample consisted of PBMCs or T cells enriched from blood (not recorded which).

CDR3 residues: CATSIRPGGHYGYTF. CDR3 nucleotide sequence: TGTGCCACCAGCATACGCCCAGGGGGGCATTATGGCTACACCTTC. The chain carries TRBV15 and TRBJ1-2, with 7 bases aligning to TRBD1. Germline V CDR1 and CDR2: LNHNV, YYDKDF (reference sequence). CDR3 length: 15 residues. V shed 4 bases, J shed 5 bases, and the junction held 10 bases outside the gene matches.